This TCR beta chain is drawn from a study of cytomegalovirus exposure and HLA in healthy donors. Study summary: Early released data had 80 million or so unique TCRs, all coming from HLA-typed donors. Study-level points and caveats: The investigators catalogued under 200 TCR beta chains as cytomegalovirus-associated. Associated with HLA alleles at 0.05 false discovery rate in a later analysis were some 18,000 TCR beta sequences. Across donors, most TCRs were seen rarely, yet some public ones were widespread.

The CDR3 is 13 amino acids. The germline V gene has CDR1 SGHRS and CDR2 YFSETQ. V dropped 3 bases and J dropped 8; count of bases not matched to a gene: 2. Primers for the PCR totalled 60 Vbeta and 13 Jbeta. Sequencing used immunoSEQ multiplex PCR; TCRdb keeps in-frame clones, though not all of them. The sample has about 120,000 clones, approximately 80% seen once. About this clone itself: Its antigen is unknown.

Sequenced: PBMCs. V and J are TRBV5-1 and TRBJ1-1, with TRBD1 matching over 12 bases. The sequence came from a man younger than 45 in good health and CMV-seropositive. The CDR3, as DNA: TGCGCCAGCAGCTCGGGACAGGGGGCGGAAGCTTTCTTT. Translating it yields CASSSGQGAEAFF.